Given below is one T cell receptor (beta chain) in context. Its antigen is still unknown. A much bigger clone sits one base away, suggesting this may be a read error. This sample is part of a study of T cell repertoires in cytomegalovirus infection. Study overall: TCR beta signatures that were public indicated CMV infection and matching HLA type. Study results and caveats: The ex vivo response was dominated by HLA-C-restricted CMV-specific TCR beta clonotypes. CMV carriers having the relevant HLA were flagged by cumulative public TCR beta family frequency.

TCRdb reprocessed the reads with MiXCR, giving one entry per CDR3 protein. The sample records about 200,000 distinct CDR3 sequences, 8.5% to 10% being singletons. Germline V gives CDR1 MNHNY, CDR2 SVGAGI (reference sequence). The V and J ends lost 5 bases and 5 bases respectively, with 27 bases between them. This CDR3 has 18 amino acids. The sequence came from a human donor in good health (CMV status not recorded). Some clones in this sample may be carry-over from other donors' samples. This chain connects TRBV6-6 to TRBJ2-5; D is unresolved. Sequencing used PBMCs. Here the CDR3 reads CASSLQKRADGAEETQYF. The DNA of the CDR3 is TGTGCCAGCAGTCTACAAAAAAGGGCGGACGGAGCAGAGGAGACCCAGTACTTC.